The 13 T cell receptor beta chains reported below all come from one sample, sequenced in a study of CD8+ T cells in alopecia areata. Extraction of RNA preceded its reverse transcription into cDNA, which served as the sequencing template. Assay used: immunoSEQ multiplex PCR; TCRdb lists only in-frame clones, some missing. The profile shows around 190,000 clones, 45% to 70% of them singletons. Sequenced input: CD8+ T cells sorted from blood. All receptors come from a human donor in good health.

This clone was counted a single time. The chain employs TRBV19 and TRBJ2-7, with D tentatively TRBD1 (6 bases). The CDR3 has 13 residues. Germline CDR1 and CDR2: LNHDA and SQIVND (reference sequence). The ends were cut back, 1 base at V and 6 bases at J, with 10 bases in the middle. The CDR3 protein is CASSIATGSEQYF. For the CDR3, the DNA is TGTGCCAGTAGTATAGCGACAGGCTCCGAGCAGTACTTC. Drawing the rest from reference TRBV19 and TRBJ2-7, the complete variable domain is DGGITQSPKYLFRKEGQNVTLSCEQNLNHDAMYWYRQDPGQGLRLIYYSQIVNDFQKGDIAEGYSVSREKKESFPLTVTSAQKNPTAFYLCASSIATGSEQYFGPGTRLTVT.

The chain couples TRBV27 to TRBJ2-3; D uncertain. Germline loops: CDR1 MNHEY, CDR2 SMNVEV (reference sequence). Trimming removed 4 bases from V and 2 bases from J, with 7 bases in between. The CDR3 loop spans 13 amino acids. As DNA, the CDR3 is TGTGCCAGCAGTTCATACCACACAGATACGCAGTATTTT. Amino acid sequence: CASSSYHTDTQYF.

The CDR3 is CASSLHRDLGETQYF. The DNA for the CDR3 is TGTGCCAGCAGTCTACATCGGGACCTCGGGGAGACCCAGTACTTC. The V call is TRBV2, the J call TRBJ2-5; D may be TRBD1 or TRBD2 (5 bases each). CDR3 size: 15 residues. The germline V gene encodes CDR1 SNHLY and CDR2 FYNNEI. Trimming stripped 5 bases from V and 5 bases from J, with 18 bases between.

The chain combines TRBV11-2 with TRBJ1-2; no firm D call. Germline loops: CDR1 SGHAT, CDR2 FQNNGV. V was clipped by 4 bases and J by 6 bases, with 12 bases between them. The CDR3 length is 13 residues. The CDR3 DNA is TGTGCCAGCAGCTCGGGGAGATTAGATGGCTACACCTTC. Translation: CASSSGRLDGYTF.

The genes are TRBV25-1 and TRBJ1-6; D call uncertain. V lost 5 bases, J lost 5 bases, and 1 base lay in between. This CDR3 has 11 amino acids. In germline, CDR1 is MGHDK, CDR2 SYGVNS. The chain's CDR3 is CASSNNSPLHF. The CDR3 DNA reads as TGTGCCAGCAGTAATAATTCACCCCTCCACTTT.

This sequence joins TRBV15 and TRBJ2-3, with 8 nucleotides matching TRBD2. From germline, CDR1 is LNHNV and CDR2 YYDKDF (reference sequence). Losses at the gene ends were 5 bases for V and 0 bases for J; bases not matched to a gene: 16. The CDR3 spans 19 residues. The CDR3 coding sequence is TGTGCCACCAGCGGATCGGCCGGGGGGGCTATTGAGAGCACAGATACGCAGTATTTT. Amino acids: CATSGSAGGAIESTDTQYF.

This clone occurred a few times. This rearrangement joins TRBV15 to TRBJ1-1, with no clear D. The CDR3 is made up of 11 amino acids. Trimming shortened V by 8 bases and J by 2 bases, and 6 bases separated the two germline ends. Germline lookup yields CDR1 LNHNV and CDR2 YYDKDF (reference sequence). In nucleotides, the CDR3 is TGTGCCACCGGGGAAAACACTGAAGCTTTCTTT. This translates into CATGENTEAFF.

V and J are TRBV20-1 and TRBJ2-5, with D unresolved. This CDR3 spans 11 amino acids. CDR1 and CDR2 from the germline V gene are DFQATT and SNEGSKA (reference sequence). CDR3 region: CGPQVPETQYF. The CDR3 coding sequence is TGCGGCCCTCAGGTCCCAGAGACCCAGTACTTC.

This clone has only one observation. The same CDR3 is also encoded by other DNA sequences in this sample. This chain joins TRBV29-1 and TRBJ1-3, with no clear D. V was trimmed by 3 bases and J by 4 bases, leaving 4 bases between them. The CDR3 covers 11 residues. In germline, CDR1 is SQVTM, CDR2 ANQGSEA. DNA of the CDR3: TGCAGCGTTGACACGGGAAACACCATATATTTT. Translation gives CSVDTGNTIYF.

This clone was detected only once. Here the CDR3 reads CASSQGVSPHEQYF. The CDR3 DNA sequence: TGCGCCAGCAGCCAAGGGGTCAGTCCCCACGAGCAGTACTTC. The rearrangement uses TRBV4-1 and TRBJ2-7; D unclear. The CDR3 runs to 14 residues. The germline V gene has CDR1 MGHRA and CDR2 YSYEKL. Trimming took off 1 base at V and 5 bases at J, with 12 bases between the two ends.

The rearrangement joins TRBV11-2 to TRBJ2-7; TRBD2 is a possible D gene (5 bases). Germline V gene sequence: CDR1 SGHAT, CDR2 FQNNGV. V dropped 2 bases and J dropped 1 base, with 9 bases sitting between them. The CDR3 is 14 amino acids. The CDR3 DNA reads as TGTGCCAGCAGCTTAAATACGGGATCCTACGAGCAGTACTTC. Translating gives CASSLNTGSYEQYF.

The chain joins TRBV13 to TRBJ2-3, with D possibly TRBD1 on 5 matching bases. The V end lost 2 bases, the J end lost 6 bases, and 9 bases lay between the germline ends. Looked up from germline, CDR1 is PRHDT and CDR2 is FYEKMQ (reference sequence). The CDR3 extends over 13 amino acids. CDR3 coding DNA: TGTGCCAGCAGCTTATGGGGCGACGATACGCAGTATTTT. This sequence encodes CASSLWGDDTQYF. The full variable domain, rest sourced from reference TRBV13 and TRBJ2-3, is AAGVIQSPRHLIKEKRETATLKCYPIPRHDTVYWYQQGPGQDPQFLISFYEKMQSDKGSIPDRFSAQQFSDYHSELNMSSLELGDSALYFCASSLWGDDTQYFGPGTRLTVL.

This clone was observed a single time. The chain combines TRBV9 with TRBJ2-1; D is ambiguous. CDR1 is SGDLS, CDR2 YYNGEE, per germline. The CDR3 runs 13 residues. V was pared by 4 bases and J by 4 bases, with 9 bases between. The CDR3 region is CASSRAGYNEQFF. The CDR3 nucleotides read TGTGCCAGCAGCCGCGCCGGGTACAATGAGCAGTTCTTC.